Shown below are 24 T cell receptor beta chains from a single sample sequenced in a study of cytotoxic CD8 clonotypes in ibrutinib-treated CLL. Data came from immunoSEQ multiplex PCR; TCRdb stores just in-frame clones and leaves some out. This table holds some 300,000 clones, around four fifths found once. This material consisted of PBMCs, taken before ibrutinib treatment. The receptors originated from a human donor with chronic lymphocytic leukemia.

As concerns this clone: This same CDR3 is encoded by further DNA sequences in the sample. The V and J genes are TRBV25-1 and TRBJ2-7; 8 positions match TRBD2. The trim removed 1 base at V and 9 bases at J, leaving 17 bases unmatched. The length of the CDR3 is 17 residues. The V gene's germline CDR1 is MGHDK and CDR2 SYGVNS. This CDR3 reads CASSESRGGPRTWGQYF. The CDR3 DNA reads as TGTGCCAGCAGTGAATCTCGGGGGGGGCCCCGCACCTGGGGGCAGTACTTC.

The sample holds a few counts of this clone. For the CDR3, the DNA is TGTGCCAGCAGCGTACGACAGGGGGTCTCTGGGGCCAACGTCCTGACTTTC. It translates to CASSVRQGVSGANVLTF. V gene TRBV9 combines with J gene TRBJ2-6; 9 nucleotides match TRBD1. The CDR3 loop spans 17 amino acids. V lost 1 base, J lost 0 bases, and 2 bases stayed unmatched. Germline V gene sequence: CDR1 SGDLS, CDR2 YYNGEE.

The gene calls are TRBV4-2 and TRBJ2-4; 14 bases are shared with TRBD2. CDR3 size: 18 residues. The germline gives CDR1 LGHNA, CDR2 YNFKEQ. Unmatched junction bases numbered 6, after V lost 0 bases and J lost 5 bases. The CDR3 region is CASSQDGTSGRLQNIQYF. In DNA form, the CDR3 reads TGTGCCAGCAGCCAAGATGGGACTAGCGGGAGACTCCAAAACATTCAGTACTTC.

The chain uses TRBV5-1 and TRBJ2-2, with 8 bases identical to TRBD1. There are 14 residues in the CDR3. CDR1 and CDR2 from the germline V gene are SGHRS and YFSETQ. Trimming removed 6 bases from V and 7 bases from J; junction bases left unmatched: 8. Here the CDR3 DNA reads TGCGCCAGCACCTCGGGACAGGACCTCGGGGAGCTGTTTTTT. Protein: CASTSGQDLGELFF.

The chain has TRBV9 and TRBJ2-7, with 10 bases matching TRBD1. Germline values: CDR1 SGDLS, CDR2 YYNGEE. V dropped 0 bases and J dropped 3; count of bases not matched to a gene: 9. CDR3 length: 17 residues. CDR3: CASSVGSGDRGIYEQYF. In nucleotides, the CDR3 is TGTGCCAGCAGCGTAGGTTCCGGGGACAGGGGCATCTACGAGCAGTACTTC.

The V and J genes are TRBV27 and TRBJ2-1, with D maybe TRBD1 (5 bases). The ends were cut back, 3 bases at V and 1 base at J, with 13 bases in the middle. CDR1 and CDR2 from the germline V gene are MNHEY and SMNVEV (reference sequence). The length of the CDR3 is 16 residues. This CDR3 reads CASSFFLTDSYNEQFF. CDR3 nucleotides: TGTGCCAGCAGTTTCTTTTTGACAGATTCCTACAATGAGCAGTTCTTC.

J is TRBJ2-3 and V is TRBV7-6; 12 nucleotides match TRBD2. This CDR3 comprises 16 residues. Germline assignment: CDR1 SGHVS and CDR2 FNYEAQ. V shed 2 bases, J shed 8 bases, and the junction held 8 bases outside the gene matches. CDR3 DNA: TGTGCCAGCAGCTTATATCTAGCGGGAGGGCAAGGTACGCAGTATTTT. The encoded protein is CASSLYLAGGQGTQYF.

This clone was observed a few times. This chain uses TRBV10-1 with TRBJ2-3, with D tentatively TRBD2 (5 bases). The CDR3 has 14 amino acids. Trimming removed 5 bases at V and 5 bases at J, with 14 bases between. Germline CDR1 is WNHNN and CDR2 is SYGVQD (reference sequence). As DNA, the CDR3 is TGCGCCAGCAGTAAAACTAGTGTTGGAGATACGCAGTATTTT. It codes for CASSKTSVGDTQYF.

In this sample, this clone turned up once. This chain joins TRBV28 and TRBJ1-2, with TRBD1 identical over 10 bases. This CDR3 spans 16 amino acids. Germline V gene data show CDR1 as MDHEN and CDR2 as SYDVKM. Germline trimming cut 3 bases from V and 4 bases from J; bases unmatched to any gene: 8. The CDR3 DNA sequence: TGTGCCAGCAGTTTCCTGGGACAGGGGTTATCCTATGGCTACACCTTC. This encodes CASSFLGQGLSYGYTF.

The rearrangement joins TRBV9 to TRBJ2-1; perhaps TRBD2 as D (5 bases). Trimming removed 4 bases at V and 2 bases at J, with 7 bases between. CDR3 length: 13 amino acids. The germline V gene encodes CDR1 SGDLS and CDR2 YYNGEE. CDR3 in amino acids: CASSPGAYNEQFF. The DNA of the CDR3 is TGTGCCAGCAGCCCCGGGGCCTACAATGAGCAGTTCTTC.

The chain links TRBV7-3 to TRBJ2-2; no clear D. Germline CDR1 is SGHTA and CDR2 is FQGTGA. The V end lost 5 bases, the J end lost 0 bases, and 4 bases lay between the germline ends. The CDR3 loop spans 13 amino acids. CDR3 residues: CASSPTNTGELFF. In DNA, the CDR3 is TGTGCCAGCAGCCCAACGAACACCGGGGAGCTGTTTTTT.

The chain employs TRBV21-1 and TRBJ2-7; TRBD2 is taken as the D call from the table, unchecked against the DNA. TRBV21-1 has pseudogene status. The CDR3 is made up of 14 amino acids. The DNA for the CDR3 is TGTGCCAGCAGCAAAGGCGGTAAATTCTACGAGCAGTACTTC. Encoded protein: CASSKGGKFYEQYF.

The CDR3 is CSVGGKNTEAFF. CDR3 in DNA: TGCAGCGTTGGGGGTAAGAACACTGAAGCTTTCTTT. This chain connects TRBV29-1 to TRBJ1-1; D call uncertain. V lost 4 bases and J 1 base, leaving 7 bases between the germline ends. This CDR3 spans 12 amino acids. Germline CDR1 SQVTM, CDR2 ANQGSEA.

This chain links TRBV28 with TRBJ1-1, with no clear D. V gave up 5 bases and J gave up 1 base, with 11 bases separating them. Germline CDR1 MDHEN, CDR2 SYDVKM. This CDR3 is 14 amino acids long. The CDR3 coding sequence is TGTGCCAGCAGTCTCACCCGAAAGAACACTGAAGCTTTCTTT. It yields the protein CASSLTRKNTEAFF.

V usage is TRBV7-9 and J usage is TRBJ1-4, with D possibly matching TRBD1 (6 bases). The CDR3 spans 15 residues. Germline assignment: CDR1 SEHNR and CDR2 FQNEAQ (reference sequence). Trimming removed 5 bases from V and 3 bases from J, with 13 bases in between. CDR3 residues: CASSATPGANEKLFF. The CDR3 DNA reads TGTGCCAGCAGCGCCACCCCAGGGGCTAATGAAAAACTGTTTTTT. The full variable domain, completed using reference TRBV7-9 and TRBJ1-4, is DTGVSQNPRHKITKRGQNVTFRCDPISEHNRLYWYRQTLGQGPEFLTYFQNEAQLEKSRLLSDRFSAERPKGSFSTLEIQRTEQGDSAMYLCASSATPGANEKLFFGSGTQLSVL.

The rearrangement links TRBV28 to TRBJ2-7; D gene unclear. The CDR3 is made up of 12 amino acids. V was trimmed by 6 bases and J by 4 bases, leaving 10 bases between them. Germline CDR1 MDHEN, CDR2 SYDVKM. The CDR3 loop is CASSTDWYEQYF. The CDR3 DNA follows: TGTGCCAGCAGCACCGACTGGTACGAGCAGTACTTC.

The rearrangement links TRBV30 to TRBJ2-3, with no clear D. V lost 6 bases and J 3 bases, leaving 7 bases between the germline ends. The CDR3 contains 11 residues. From germline, CDR1 is GTSNPN and CDR2 SVGIG (reference sequence). The CDR3 loop is CACAPTDTQYF. CDR3 coding DNA: TGTGCCTGTGCCCCGACAGATACGCAGTATTTT.

The V call is TRBV28, the J call TRBJ1-2, with unresolved D. Per germline, CDR1 MDHEN and CDR2 SYDVKM. This CDR3 is built from 16 residues. Trimming removed 4 bases at V and 4 bases at J, with 19 bases between. Here the CDR3 reads CASSSTSPARTYGYTF. As DNA, the CDR3 is TGTGCCAGCAGTTCTACATCCCCGGCCAGGACCTATGGCTACACCTTC.

This chain uses TRBV6-5 with TRBJ2-2; D is undetermined. The V gene's germline CDR1 is MNHEY and CDR2 SVGAGI. The ends were cut back, 2 bases at V and 8 bases at J, with 6 bases in the middle. This CDR3 is 12 amino acids long. As DNA, the CDR3 is TGTGCCAGCAGTTACCCCACAGGGGAGCTGTTTTTT. Translation: CASSYPTGELFF.

V is TRBV4-3 and J is TRBJ2-3; D unclear. The CDR3 totals 13 residues. The V and J ends lost 5 bases and 0 bases respectively, with 6 bases between them. Germline assignment: CDR1 LGHNA and CDR2 YSLEER. The CDR3 sequence is CASSKDSTDTQYF. The CDR3 region has the DNA TGCGCCAGCAGCAAGGACAGCACAGATACGCAGTATTTT.

DNA for the CDR3: TGTGCCAGCGGCGGACAGGGACGGTTCACTGAAGCTTTCTTT. Translated, it gives CASGGQGRFTEAFF. The chain carries TRBV7-2 and TRBJ1-1; 8 bases match TRBD1. V lost 8 bases and J lost 4; bases outside the gene matches: 9. The CDR3 covers 14 residues. Germline loops: CDR1 SGHTA, CDR2 FQGNSA.

The rearrangement links TRBV30 to TRBJ1-1; 12 bases line up with TRBD1. V shed 5 bases, J shed 3 bases, and the junction held 1 base outside the gene matches. Germline CDR1 is GTSNPN and CDR2 is SVGIG (reference sequence). The CDR3 loop spans 13 amino acids. The CDR3 is CAWGTGGYTEAFF. The CDR3 bases are TGTGCCTGGGGGACAGGGGGCTACACTGAAGCTTTCTTT.

This clone was recorded once. This rearrangement joins TRBV30 to TRBJ1-2, with D uncertain. V was shortened by 0 bases and J by 4 bases, with 18 bases between the two germline ends. This CDR3 has 16 amino acids. Germline loops: CDR1 GTSNPN, CDR2 SVGIG (reference sequence). The CDR3, as DNA: TGTGCCTGGAGTGTACGTTTTTTGACAACCTTCTATGGCTACACCTTC. Its protein is CAWSVRFLTTFYGYTF.

The genes are TRBV11-3 and TRBJ2-7, with D possibly TRBD1 on 6 matching bases. V was trimmed by 6 bases and J by 3 bases, leaving 12 bases between them. CDR3 length equals 13 residues. Germline V lookup: CDR1 SGHNT, CDR2 YENEEA. CDR3 protein: CASRKTGGYEQYF. CDR3 coding DNA: TGTGCCAGCAGAAAGACAGGCGGCTACGAGCAGTACTTC. Together with reference TRBV11-3 and TRBJ2-7, the CDR3 gives the full variable domain: EAGVVQSPRYKIIEKKQPVAFWCNPISGHNTLYWYLQNLGQGPELLIRYENEEAVDDSQLPKDRFSAERLKGVDSTLKIQPAELGDSAVYLCASRKTGGYEQYFGPGTRLTVT.